Below, 11 T cell receptor beta chains from the same sample are listed, as sequenced in a study of cytomegalovirus exposure and HLA in healthy donors. With 60 Vbeta and 13 Jbeta primers, the PCR was carried out. TCRdb keeps only in-frame clones here, not all; method: immunoSEQ multiplex PCR. The data hold roughly 220,000 clones, with 65% to 85% observed a single time. Material: PBMCs. These receptors were obtained from a man aged 45-65 years in good health and CMV-seronegative.

V gene TRBV28 combines with J gene TRBJ2-3, with 9 positions matching TRBD1. The CDR3 runs to 15 residues. Trimming cost V 2 bases and J 4 bases; bases outside gene matches: 4. Germline V CDR1 and CDR2: MDHEN, SYDVKM. This CDR3 reads CASSLGYRGPDTQYF. CDR3 sequence (DNA): TGTGCCAGCAGTTTAGGGTACAGGGGGCCAGATACGCAGTATTTT.

The chain employs TRBV13 and TRBJ2-3; 7 bases are a match to TRBD1. The CDR3 extends over 15 amino acids. The V gene end was trimmed by 5 bases and the J gene end by 1 base; junction bases not matched to a gene: 6. Germline CDR1 and CDR2: PRHDT and FYEKMQ (reference sequence). Here the CDR3 DNA reads TGTGCCAGCAGCAGACGACAGGGTGGCACAGATACGCAGTATTTT. Translation gives CASSRRQGGTDTQYF.

This chain uses TRBV5-4 with TRBJ2-3; 11 positions match TRBD2. There are 15 residues in the CDR3. Germline assignment: CDR1 SGHNT and CDR2 YYREEE (reference sequence). Trimming removed 4 bases from V and 4 bases from J; junction bases left unmatched: 5. CDR3 nucleotide sequence: TGTGCCAGCAGCCACGGACTAGCGGGTTCAGATACGCAGTATTTT. This gives the protein CASSHGLAGSDTQYF.

At least ten counts were recorded for this clone. The chain employs TRBV27 and TRBJ1-2; 9 nucleotides agree with TRBD1. CDR3 length equals 13 residues. Germline V gene lookup returns CDR1 MNHEY and CDR2 SMNVEV (reference sequence). Trimming removed 5 bases from V and 7 bases from J; junction bases left unmatched: 5. DNA of the CDR3: TGTGCCAGCAGTCGACAGGGGGGTTCTGGCTACACCTTC. Its translation: CASSRQGGSGYTF.

The CDR3 DNA reads TGTGCCAGCAGCCCCCTGGGACAGCCGAACACTGAAGCTTTCTTT. Translated, it gives CASSPLGQPNTEAFF. The rearrangement links TRBV5-6 to TRBJ1-1, with 7 bases lining up with TRBD1. CDR3 size: 15 residues. CDR1 is SGHDT, CDR2 YYEEEE, per germline. J lost 1 base, V lost 4 bases, and 7 bases had no gene match.

The chain employs TRBV27 and TRBJ2-6; TRBD2 agrees at 11 bases. CDR3 size: 19 residues. Trimming cost V 2 bases and J 1 base; bases outside gene matches: 7. The germline gives CDR1 MNHEY, CDR2 SMNVEV (reference sequence). In nucleotides, the CDR3 is TGTGCCAGCAGTTTAGGGCTAGGGACTAGCGGATCTGGGGCCAACGTCCTGACTTTC. Translation gives CASSLGLGTSGSGANVLTF.

This chain uses TRBV5-4 with TRBJ2-2, with D perhaps TRBD2 (6 bases). The CDR3 is 15 residues long. The germline V gene has CDR1 SGHNT and CDR2 YYREEE (reference sequence). Trimming removed 1 base at V and 7 bases at J, with 14 bases between. The CDR3 DNA is TGTGCCAGCAGCTTGCTAGGAGGGTCGGGCGGGGAGCTGTTTTTT. Its protein is CASSLLGGSGGELFF.

The chain is built from TRBV11-2 and TRBJ2-7; tentative D call: TRBD1 (6 bases). CDR3 length: 15 amino acids. Germline assignment: CDR1 SGHAT and CDR2 FQNNGV. Trimming took off 5 bases at V and 2 bases at J, with 16 bases between the two ends. CDR3 nucleotides: TGTGCCAGCAGCGCAGACAGGTTTGGAACCTACGAGCAGTACTTC. It is translated as CASSADRFGTYEQYF. Complete variable domain (other parts from reference TRBV11-2 and TRBJ2-7): EAGVAQSPRYKIIEKRQSVAFWCNPISGHATLYWYQQILGQGPKLLIQFQNNGVVDDSQLPKDRFSAERLKGVDSTLKIQPAKLEDSAVYLCASSADRFGTYEQYFGPGTRLTVT.

In its sample, this clone was seen a few times. V and J are TRBV6-6 and TRBJ2-7; 10 bases fit TRBD1. The trim removed 6 bases at V and 4 bases at J, leaving 6 bases unmatched. CDR1 MNHNY and CDR2 SVGAGI come from the germline V gene (reference sequence). The CDR3 sequence is 14 residues long. The CDR3 spells CASRQGQGIYEQYF. CDR3 sequence (DNA): TGTGCCAGCAGACAGGGACAGGGGATTTACGAGCAGTACTTC.

The chain carries TRBV9 and TRBJ2-7, with a tentative D call TRBD1 (5 bases). CDR1 SGDLS and CDR2 YYNGEE come from the germline V gene. The CDR3 consists of 14 residues. The V end was cut by 0 bases, the J end by 6 bases, with 13 bases between. CDR3 sequence: CASSVGQSWGEQYF. CDR3 coding DNA: TGTGCCAGCAGCGTAGGACAGTCGTGGGGCGAGCAGTACTTC.

The chain joins TRBV6-5 to TRBJ1-4, with D perhaps matching TRBD1 (5 bases). Germline values: CDR1 MNHEY, CDR2 SVGAGI. The CDR3 consists of 11 residues. V lost 11 bases and J 8 bases, leaving 12 bases between the germline ends. As DNA, the CDR3 is TGTGCCGCGGGACGCGGAGAAAAACTGTTTTTT. Translation gives CAAGRGEKLFF.